These 14 T cell receptor beta chains were all obtained from the same sample, sequenced in a study of T cell responses to AZD1222 COVID-19 vaccine. The table came from immunoSEQ multiplex PCR; TCRdb's copy has only in-frame clones and leaves some out. The table shows 200,000 or so clones, with roughly 92% occurring only once. This sample comprised peripheral blood, obtained 28 days after the second AZD1222 dose. Receptors originate from an adult who received the AZD1222 COVID-19 vaccine.

The chain employs TRBV28 and TRBJ1-1; D not certain. Germline V gene lookup returns CDR1 MDHEN and CDR2 SYDVKM. V was trimmed by 2 bases and J by 8 bases, leaving 9 bases between them. The CDR3 is made up of 12 amino acids. DNA of the CDR3: TGTGCCAGCAGTTTAAGGAACCGGGAAGCTTTCTTT. It is translated as CASSLRNREAFF.

The chain combines TRBV7-6 with TRBJ2-2, with D uncertain. This CDR3 has 15 residues. Germline CDR1 SGHVS, CDR2 FNYEAQ. The V end was cut by 6 bases, the J end by 6 bases, with 17 bases between. CDR3 nucleotide sequence: TGTGCCAGCAGTCCCCCCGGGTCTCGAGCCGGGGAGCTGTTTTTT. Translating it yields CASSPPGSRAGELFF.

The V gene is TRBV29-1, the J gene TRBJ1-2; D not certain. The CDR3 has 13 residues. Per the germline V gene, CDR1 is SQVTM and CDR2 is ANQGSEA. V gave up 3 bases and J gave up 1 base, with 9 bases separating them. The CDR3 coding sequence is TGCAGCGTTGATACCGGCGTTAACTATGGCTACACCTTC. This codes for CSVDTGVNYGYTF.

Worth noting for this clone: One end of the junction is discordant with germline, which a read error may explain. This rearrangement joins TRBV7-6 to TRBJ2-6; D might be TRBD1 (6 bases). The CDR3 covers 15 residues. Germline V gene sequence: CDR1 SGHVS, CDR2 FNYEAQ. CDR3 sequence (DNA): TGTGCCGGCAGCGGACAGCTCTCTGGGGCCAACGTCCTGACTTTC. It translates to CAGSGQLSGANVLTF.

This clone came up once. The V and J genes are TRBV5-1 and TRBJ2-5; D is possibly TRBD1 (5 bases). Germline CDR1 reads SGHRS; CDR2 reads YFSETQ. The V end was cut by 2 bases, the J end by 1 base, with 9 bases between. CDR3 length equals 14 residues. CDR3 sequence reads: CASSFGQGQETQYF. DNA for the CDR3: TGCGCCAGCAGCTTCGGGCAGGGCCAAGAGACCCAGTACTTC.

The V gene is TRBV7-9, the J gene TRBJ1-1; D may be TRBD1 (5 bases). Germline V gene sequence: CDR1 SEHNR, CDR2 FQNEAQ (reference sequence). The CDR3 runs to 16 residues. V was shortened by 7 bases and J by 3 bases, with 21 bases between the two germline ends. The CDR3 protein is CASTPRTRVKDTEAFF. CDR3 bases: TGTGCCAGCACCCCTAGAACCAGGGTTAAGGACACTGAAGCTTTCTTT.

The rearrangement joins TRBV11-2 to TRBJ1-1; a weak D match, TRBD1 (6 bases). CDR3 size: 15 residues. V was clipped by 0 bases and J by 2 bases, with 10 bases between them. Germline V gives CDR1 SGHAT, CDR2 FQNNGV. In nucleotides, the CDR3 is TGTGCCAGCAGCTTAGATGGGGGCGTTAACACTGAAGCTTTCTTT. This translates into CASSLDGGVNTEAFF.

CDR3 amino acids: CASSPTGGTNEKLFF. The CDR3 DNA reads TGTGCCAGCAGTCCTACAGGGGGAACTAATGAAAAACTGTTTTTT. The V call is TRBV6-5, the J call TRBJ1-4; 8 bases line up with TRBD1. CDR3 length: 15 amino acids. V was pared by 5 bases and J by 1 base, with 3 bases of the junction left unmatched. CDR1 and CDR2 from the germline V gene are MNHEY and SVGAGI.

The V gene is TRBV7-3, the J gene TRBJ2-5; D is perhaps TRBD1 or TRBD2 (5 bases each). V shed 5 bases and J shed 4 bases, with 14 bases lying between them. The V gene's germline CDR1 is SGHTA and CDR2 FQGTGA. This CDR3 contains 14 residues. The chain's CDR3 is CASSIGTKGETQYF. The DNA of the CDR3 is TGTGCCAGCAGCATAGGGACGAAGGGAGAGACCCAGTACTTC.

This chain joins TRBV12-3 or TRBV12-4 and TRBJ1-2; D unclear. The CDR3 is made up of 12 amino acids. Trimming removed 9 bases from V and 4 bases from J, with 12 bases in between. DNA for the CDR3: TGTGCCAGTGAAAGGAGAGGCTATGGCTACACCTTC. It encodes CASERRGYGYTF.

In its sample, this clone was seen once. V and J are TRBV7-9 and TRBJ1-3; D gene ambiguous. Germline V CDR1 and CDR2: SEHNR, FQNEAQ (reference sequence). CDR3 length: 15 amino acids. Trimming removed 3 bases at V and 0 bases at J, with 9 bases between. The CDR3 DNA is TGTGCCAGCAGCTTCCCAGAAAGCTCTGGAAACACCATATATTTT. Translated: CASSFPESSGNTIYF.

This chain joins TRBV7-8 and TRBJ1-5; 10 nucleotides align to TRBD1. Germline values: CDR1 SGHVS, CDR2 FQNEAQ. After removal of 4 bases from V and 6 bases from J, the junction contained 9 bases not matched to a gene. The CDR3 has 16 residues. CDR3 amino acids: CASSSIAGTGAQPQHF. Written as DNA, the CDR3 is TGTGCCAGCAGCTCAATCGCCGGGACAGGGGCTCAGCCCCAGCATTTT.

This chain uses TRBV28 with TRBJ1-6; weak D call: TRBD1 (5 bases). CDR3 length: 17 residues. V was pared by 3 bases and J by 3 bases, with 15 bases between. Germline V gives CDR1 MDHEN, CDR2 SYDVKM. CDR3 sequence: CASSLLEGAFYNSPLHF. The DNA of the CDR3 is TGTGCCAGCAGTTTGCTGGAAGGGGCCTTCTATAATTCACCCCTCCACTTT.

This clone appeared a single time. The CDR3 coding sequence is TGTGCCAGTAGTTCCTGGGACAGGGGGCGGGAGTCACCCCTCCACTTT. Its translation: CASSSWDRGRESPLHF. The rearrangement joins TRBV19 to TRBJ1-6; 12 positions agree with TRBD1. Germline V gene data show CDR1 as LNHDA and CDR2 as SQIVND (reference sequence). This CDR3 spans 16 amino acids. The J segment lost 10 bases and the V segment lost 5 bases, leaving 9 bases of the junction unmatched.